This paragraph reports one T cell receptor beta chain. Which antigen it targets is not known. The junction departs from germline at one end; a sequencing error may be responsible. This entry is derived from a study of T-cell reconstitution after alpha-beta-depleted transplantation in children (TCRdb year 2016). Context from the whole study: Using TCR repertoire profiling, the study quantitatively followed how T-cell immune reconstitution unfolded in children after TCRalphabeta/CD19-depleted allogeneic hematopoietic cell transplantation. The paper's findings and limits, for the study overall: About two months after transplant, the apparently early recovery of alphabetaT-cell counts reportedly depended on just several hundred clones that had expanded rapidly and came from non-depleted graft cells. In some patients, the high TCRbeta diversity seen at day 60 was put down to recipient T cells and intrathymic progenitors that had survived conditioning. Over the following months the frequencies of hyperexpanded clones went down, and after one year T-cell counts and TCRbeta diversity were mostly credited to newly produced T cells.

Read against the paper, the sample's treatment or condition label means: allogeneic hematopoietic cell transplantation with graft depleted of TCRalphabeta T cells and CD19 B cells. The transplant recipients were children given TCRalphabeta/CD19-depleted allogeneic hematopoietic cell grafts. The library was obtained by PCR. TCRdb lists the instrument as Illumina HiSeq 2500. To normalize quantification of the TCRbeta repertoire, the TCR libraries were built with molecular barcoding that relied on unique molecular identifiers. In TCRdb, the public reads were trimmed at Q25 with fastp and aligned with MiXCR, with productive beta chains retained. Every distinct CDR3 protein forms one entry, paired with its most common genes and DNA. Within this sample are around 300,000 distinct CDR3 sequences, with roughly 11% of them counted one time only. The ten largest clonotypes hold around a quarter of the sample.

The germline V gene specifies SGHDN as CDR1 and FVKESK as CDR2. From the cysteine up to the phenylalanine, the CDR3 has a length of 18 residues. This entry keeps only the CDR3 DNA: 54 bases, framed from base 1. The chain was built from TRBV14 and TRBJ1-2; a stretch of 8 junction bases matches TRBD1. The sample was peripheral blood, taken 180 days after TCRalphabeta/CD19-depleted stem cell transplant. The receptor was derived from a male patient under 10 years old who had a stem cell transplant for chronic granulomatous disease, so the T cells may come from the graft donor. The DNA sequence is given as TGTGCCTGCAGCCAAGAGATCCGAGGGACAGGAGCGAACTATGGCTACACCTTC. This is translated as CACSQEIRGTGANYGYTF.